This entry lists 10 T cell receptor beta chains sequenced from one sample in a study of T cell repertoires in cytomegalovirus infection. The antigens these receptors bind are not known. A single record per CDR3 protein comes from TCRdb applying MiXCR to the reads. The sample records approximately 910,000 distinct CDR3 sequences, around 30% being singletons. Sequencing was performed on cultured CD8+ T cells from PBMCs, taken from culture after CMV antigen stimulation. The origin of the receptors is a human donor in good health (CMV status not recorded). Some clones in this sample may be carry-over from other donors' samples.

This clonotype was counted ten times or more. The chain is built from TRBV10-3 and TRBJ1-1, with D possibly TRBD1 on 6 matching bases. Trimming took off 2 bases at V and 5 bases at J, with 15 bases between the two ends. From germline, CDR1 is ENHRY and CDR2 SYGVKD. There are 15 residues in the CDR3. The CDR3 is CAISESRGAMTEAFF. The DNA of the CDR3 is TGTGCCATCAGTGAGAGCAGGGGCGCAATGACTGAAGCTTTCTTT.

This clonotype has more than one count but fewer than ten. The chain links TRBV7-6 to TRBJ1-4, with 9 bases matching TRBD1. CDR3 length equals 16 residues. Germline values: CDR1 SGHVS, CDR2 FNYEAQ. Trimming cost V 4 bases and J 7 bases; bases outside gene matches: 10. CDR3 residues: CASSYTGQGRFEKLFF. CDR3 nucleotide sequence: TGTGCCAGCAGCTACACCGGACAGGGGCGTTTTGAAAAACTGTTTTTT.

This clonotype occurred a few times. V is TRBV6-6 and J is TRBJ1-5, with D unresolved. Germline assignment: CDR1 MNHNY and CDR2 SVGAGI (reference sequence). This CDR3 has 14 amino acids. V was clipped by 2 bases and J by 0 bases, with 5 bases between them. The CDR3 nucleotides read TGTGCCAGCAGTTACCCAGATAGCAATCAGCCCCAGCATTTT. Translated: CASSYPDSNQPQHF.

In this sample, this clonotype turned up once. In nucleotides, the CDR3 is TGTGCCAGCAGCCAAGGGATGACCAGGGTCATCTACAATGAGCAGTTCTTC. This translates into CASSQGMTRVIYNEQFF. J is TRBJ2-1 and V is TRBV3-1, with TRBD1 as a possible D gene (5 bases). Germline CDR1 reads LGHDT; CDR2 reads YNNKEL (reference sequence). Trimming took 1 base from V and 3 from J, leaving 16 bases between them. This CDR3 has 17 residues.

This clonotype has a handful of counts. The V call is TRBV6-6, the J call TRBJ2-7, with TRBD1 matching over 8 bases. There are 14 residues in the CDR3. Germline values: CDR1 MNHNY, CDR2 SVGAGI (reference sequence). After removal of 4 bases from V and 7 bases from J, the junction contained 9 bases not matched to a gene. CDR3: CASSFLSDRDEQYV. The CDR3 coding sequence is TGTGCCAGCAGTTTTCTGTCGGACAGGGATGAGCAGTACGTC.

The V call is TRBV4-1, the J call TRBJ1-5, with D tentatively TRBD1 (5 bases). V gave up 1 base and J gave up 1 base, with 8 bases separating them. CDR3 length: 15 amino acids. Per the germline V gene, CDR1 is MGHRA and CDR2 is YSYEKL. The CDR3 bases are TGCGCCAGCAGCCAAGGACAGTGGAGCAATCAGCCCCAGCATTTT. Encoded protein: CASSQGQWSNQPQHF.

The V and J genes are TRBV15 and TRBJ1-5, with 8 bases fitting TRBD1. Germline V gene sequence: CDR1 LNHNV, CDR2 YYDKDF (reference sequence). Trimming cost V 7 bases and J 3 bases; bases outside gene matches: 2. The CDR3 length is 13 residues. DNA of the CDR3: TGTGCCACCACAGGGGGCTTCAATCAGCCCCAGCATTTT. Its translation is CATTGGFNQPQHF.

The gene calls are TRBV15 and TRBJ1-1; D is uncertain. V lost 3 bases, J lost 3 bases, and 8 bases lay in between. Germline lookup yields CDR1 LNHNV and CDR2 YYDKDF (reference sequence). The CDR3 runs to 13 residues. The DNA of the CDR3 is TGTGCCACCAGCAGTGCGCGGTACACTGAAGCTTTCTTT. It translates to CATSSARYTEAFF.

Ten or more counts support this clonotype. The CDR3 reads CASSASLFGLDGYTF. The DNA for the CDR3 is TGTGCCAGCAGTGCGTCCTTGTTTGGACTGGATGGCTACACCTTC. The J gene is TRBJ1-2, the V gene TRBV12-3 or TRBV12-4; D is uncertain. V gave up 5 bases and J gave up 6 bases, with 19 bases separating them. This CDR3 contains 15 residues.

This clonotype was recorded at least ten times. The chain combines TRBV7-9 with TRBJ1-2; 9 bases align to TRBD1. Germline loops: CDR1 SEHNR, CDR2 FQNEAQ (reference sequence). This CDR3 has 15 amino acids. The ends lost 3 bases at V and 7 bases at J; junction bases unmatched: 9. This CDR3 reads CASSFPYRGQGGYTF. The CDR3 bases are TGTGCCAGCAGCTTCCCGTACAGGGGGCAAGGTGGCTACACCTTC.